Below are 18 T cell receptor beta chains sequenced from a single sample in a study of blood T cell repertoires in COVID-19. Data came from immunoSEQ multiplex PCR; TCRdb stores just in-frame clones and leaves some out. The sample lists approximately 280,000 clones, approximately 86% occurring once. Sample: peripheral blood. The receptors derive from a man aged 18 to 29 with active or convalescent COVID-19.

This chain links TRBV5-1 with TRBJ2-3; D is unresolved. The CDR3 runs to 14 residues. Germline V gene data show CDR1 as SGHRS and CDR2 as YFSETQ. Between the trimmed V and J ends, which lost 0 bases and 4 bases, there was a span of 9 bases. This CDR3 reads CASSLELGSDTQYF. DNA of the CDR3: TGCGCCAGCAGCTTGGAGCTAGGTTCAGATACGCAGTATTTT. Looking up the rest from reference TRBV5-1 and TRBJ2-3 gives the full variable domain: KAGVTQTPRYLIKTRGQQVTLSCSPISGHRSVSWYQQTPGQGLQFLFEYFSETQRNKGNFPGRFSGRQFSNSRSEMNVSTLELGDSALYLCASSLELGSDTQYFGPGTRLTVL.

The chain recombines TRBV2 with TRBJ2-5, with D possibly TRBD1 on 5 matching bases. This CDR3 spans 15 amino acids. V was cut by 5 bases and J by 5 bases, with 18 bases left in between. The germline V gene encodes CDR1 SNHLY and CDR2 FYNNEI. The CDR3 sequence: CASSLDPGASETQYF. CDR3 in DNA: TGTGCCAGCAGTCTAGACCCTGGGGCGTCGGAGACCCAGTACTTC.

The chain uses TRBV14 and TRBJ2-1; 11 positions match TRBD2. J gave up 4 bases and V 0 bases, and 2 bases lay outside the gene matches. CDR1 SGHDN and CDR2 FVKESK come from the germline V gene. The CDR3 length is 16 residues. This CDR3 is CASSQDRLAGYNEQFF. In DNA form, the CDR3 reads TGTGCCAGCAGCCAAGATAGACTAGCGGGGTACAATGAGCAGTTCTTC. The full variable domain, with the rest looked up from reference TRBV14 and TRBJ2-1, is EAGVTQFPSHSVIEKGQTVTLRCDPISGHDNLYWYRRVMGKEIKFLLHFVKESKQDESGMPNNRFLAERTGGTYSTLKVQPAELEDSGVYFCASSQDRLAGYNEQFFGPGTRLTVL.

The DNA of the CDR3 is TGTGCCAGCAGCTTCGGGGGACAAGAGACCCAGTACTTC. It translates to CASSFGGQETQYF. The chain combines TRBV5-6 with TRBJ2-5, with a weak D call TRBD2 (6 bases). Trimming removed 2 bases from V and 2 bases from J, with 7 bases in between. Germline CDR1 reads SGHDT; CDR2 reads YYEEEE. The CDR3 contains 13 residues.

This sequence joins TRBV6-5 and TRBJ2-5, with 9 bases that match TRBD2. The CDR3 is made up of 15 amino acids. Germline V lookup: CDR1 MNHEY, CDR2 SVGAGI. J gave up 5 bases and V 8 bases, and 12 bases lay outside the gene matches. This CDR3 is CASLQERGDPETQYF. The CDR3 DNA is TGTGCCAGCCTACAAGAGCGGGGGGACCCCGAGACCCAGTACTTC.

The table lists this clone with a count of one. The CDR3 nucleotides are TGCGCCAGCAGCTTTAACTCTGGAAACACCATATATTTT. As protein: CASSFNSGNTIYF. V usage is TRBV5-1 and J usage is TRBJ1-3; no firm D call. The CDR3 has 13 residues. V lost 2 bases, J lost 0 bases, and 3 bases lay in between. Germline CDR1 SGHRS, CDR2 YFSETQ.

This chain's CDR3 is CASSQEQGEAFF. The CDR3 DNA reads TGTGCCAGCAGCCAGGAACAGGGGGAAGCTTTCTTT. The J gene is TRBJ1-1, the V gene TRBV13, with 7 bases aligning to TRBD1. V was pared by 5 bases and J by 8 bases, with 5 bases of the junction left unmatched. The CDR3 extends over 12 amino acids. Germline assignment: CDR1 PRHDT and CDR2 FYEKMQ (reference sequence).

The sample holds one count of this clone. The chain has TRBV11-2 and TRBJ2-3, with 14 nucleotides matching TRBD2. The CDR3 covers 16 residues. After removal of 5 bases from V and 4 bases from J, the junction contained 5 bases not matched to a gene. In germline, CDR1 is SGHAT, CDR2 FQNNGV. The CDR3 protein is CASSLRTSGGSDTQYF. The CDR3 DNA is TGTGCCAGCAGCCTTCGGACTAGCGGGGGGTCAGATACGCAGTATTTT.

The chain is built from TRBV2 and TRBJ1-5; 11 bases map to TRBD1. The CDR3 totals 15 residues. Looked up from germline, CDR1 is SNHLY and CDR2 is FYNNEI. Germline trimming cut 4 bases from V and 3 bases from J; bases unmatched to any gene: 2. The CDR3 spells CASSVGQGDNQPQHF. The CDR3 DNA reads as TGTGCCAGCAGTGTGGGACAGGGGGACAATCAGCCCCAGCATTTT.

The chain employs TRBV4-2 and TRBJ2-3; a possible D gene is TRBD2 (6 bases). Germline assignment: CDR1 LGHNA and CDR2 YNFKEQ. Trimming left V 3 bases short and J 0 bases short, with 10 bases between. The CDR3 runs to 15 residues. CDR3 sequence reads: CASSQAGTSTDTQYF. The CDR3 DNA sequence: TGTGCCAGCAGCCAGGCAGGGACTAGCACAGATACGCAGTATTTT.

This clone occurred a few times. This rearrangement joins TRBV27 to TRBJ1-5; D is undetermined. Germline assignment: CDR1 MNHEY and CDR2 SMNVEV (reference sequence). The ends were cut back, 7 bases at V and 3 bases at J, with 10 bases in the middle. The CDR3 is 13 amino acids. CDR3 loop: CASKGRANQPQHF. The CDR3 nucleotides read TGTGCCAGCAAAGGGAGAGCCAATCAGCCCCAGCATTTT.

This clone was seen a few times. CDR3 coding DNA: TGTGCCAGCAGCTTGGGAGAATTGAACACTGAAGCTTTCTTT. It is translated as CASSLGELNTEAFF. The chain carries TRBV5-6 and TRBJ1-1; D is unclear. The germline V gene has CDR1 SGHDT and CDR2 YYEEEE. The V gene lost 0 bases and the J gene lost 0 bases, with 6 bases spanning the gap. This CDR3 spans 14 amino acids.

V usage is TRBV5-1 and J usage is TRBJ1-2; D remains unclear. The CDR3 consists of 15 residues. Germline V gives CDR1 SGHRS, CDR2 YFSETQ. V lost 4 bases, J lost 6 bases, and 19 bases lay in between. CDR3 nucleotides: TGCGCCAGCAGCCTGTATCTCAGTGGAGTCGATGGCTACACCTTC. Residues: CASSLYLSGVDGYTF.

The rearrangement links TRBV4-2 to TRBJ1-5; 7 bases align to TRBD1. With V trimmed by 0 bases and J by 5 bases, 1 base remained unmatched. This CDR3 spans 14 amino acids. The germline V gene encodes CDR1 LGHNA and CDR2 YNFKEQ. For the CDR3, the DNA is TGTGCCAGCAGCCAAGACACAGGGGATCAGCCCCAGCATTTT. It yields the protein CASSQDTGDQPQHF.

The rearrangement joins TRBV6-4 to TRBJ2-1; D perhaps matches TRBD1 (8 bases). Trimming took off 4 bases at V and 4 bases at J, with 14 bases between the two ends. There are 15 residues in the CDR3. Looked up from germline, CDR1 is MRHNA and CDR2 is SNTAGT. In DNA form, the CDR3 reads TGTGCCAGCAGTGGAGAACAGGGGGGGTACAATGAGCAGTTCTTC. As protein: CASSGEQGGYNEQFF.

The genes are TRBV5-5 and TRBJ2-7; TRBD2 might be the D (6 bases). V was shortened by 4 bases and J by 7 bases, with 18 bases between the two germline ends. Germline V gene data show CDR1 as SGHKS and CDR2 as YYEKEE (reference sequence). The CDR3 contains 14 residues. CDR3 DNA sequence: TGTGCCAGCAGCCCCGGCGGGGCCTGGGGAGAGCAGTACTTC. Residues: CASSPGGAWGEQYF. Supplemented by reference TRBV5-5 and TRBJ2-7, the full variable domain reads DAGVTQSPTHLIKTRGQQVTLRCSPISGHKSVSWYQQVLGQGPQFIFQYYEKEERGRGNFPDRFSARQFPNYSSELNVNALLLGDSALYLCASSPGGAWGEQYFGPGTRLTVT.

This sequence joins TRBV10-3 and TRBJ2-7; D ambiguous. With 3 bases removed from V and 1 base from J, the gap between germline ends came to 4 bases. This CDR3 comprises 12 residues. Germline-derived CDR1 and CDR2 are ENHRY and SYGVKD. The CDR3 loop reads CAISDSSYEQYF. CDR3 DNA: TGTGCCATCAGTGACTCGTCCTACGAGCAGTACTTC.

The rearrangement links TRBV23-1 to TRBJ1-2; D gene ambiguous. TRBV23-1 is assigned to the ORF class and has an uncertain function. The CDR3 sequence is 22 residues long. V gave up 7 bases and J gave up 0 bases, with 36 bases separating them. The CDR3 loop is CASTPPLPGIPVHWSANYGYTF. The DNA of the CDR3 is TGCGCCAGCACTCCCCCCCTTCCAGGCATCCCCGTACATTGGTCGGCTAACTATGGCTACACCTTC.